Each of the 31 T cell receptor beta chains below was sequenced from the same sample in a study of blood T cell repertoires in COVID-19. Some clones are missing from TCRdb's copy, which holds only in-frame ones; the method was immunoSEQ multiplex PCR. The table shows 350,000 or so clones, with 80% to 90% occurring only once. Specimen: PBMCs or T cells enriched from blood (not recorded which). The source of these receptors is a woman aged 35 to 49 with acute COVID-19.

CDR3 nucleotide sequence: TGTGCCAGCAGCTTTCGGGAGGGCCGGAACACCGGGGAGCTGTTTTTT. It translates to CASSFREGRNTGELFF. The V call is TRBV7-2, the J call TRBJ2-2; 8 bases fit TRBD2. This CDR3 has 16 residues. The germline V gene encodes CDR1 SGHTA and CDR2 FQGNSA. Trimming took 3 bases from V and 1 from J; bases not matched to a gene: 4.

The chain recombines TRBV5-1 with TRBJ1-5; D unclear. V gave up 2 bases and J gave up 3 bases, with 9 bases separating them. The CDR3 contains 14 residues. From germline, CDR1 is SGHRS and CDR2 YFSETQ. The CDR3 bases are TGCGCCAGCAGCTTAGGAGAGGCCAATCAGCCCCAGCATTTT. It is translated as CASSLGEANQPQHF.

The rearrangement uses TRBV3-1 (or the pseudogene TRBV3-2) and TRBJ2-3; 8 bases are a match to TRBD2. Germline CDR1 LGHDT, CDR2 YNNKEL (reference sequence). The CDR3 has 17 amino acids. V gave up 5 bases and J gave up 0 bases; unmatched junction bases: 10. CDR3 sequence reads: CASSLAGNRLSTDTQYF. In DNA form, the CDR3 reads TGTGCCAGCAGCTTAGCGGGGAATCGTCTTAGCACAGATACGCAGTATTTT.

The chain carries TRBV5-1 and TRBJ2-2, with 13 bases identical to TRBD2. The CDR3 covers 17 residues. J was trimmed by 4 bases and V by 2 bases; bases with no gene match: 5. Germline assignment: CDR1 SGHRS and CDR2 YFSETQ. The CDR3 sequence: CASSFETSGRPTGELFF. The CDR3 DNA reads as TGCGCCAGCAGCTTCGAGACTAGCGGGAGGCCCACCGGGGAGCTGTTTTTT.

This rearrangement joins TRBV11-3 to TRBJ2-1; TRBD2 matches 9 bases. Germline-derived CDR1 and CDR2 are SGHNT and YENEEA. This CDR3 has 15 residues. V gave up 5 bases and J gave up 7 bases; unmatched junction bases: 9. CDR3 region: CASSPKGLASNEQFF. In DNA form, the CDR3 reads TGTGCCAGCAGCCCAAAAGGACTAGCGTCTAATGAGCAGTTCTTC. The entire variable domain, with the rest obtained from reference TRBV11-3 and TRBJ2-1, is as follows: EAGVVQSPRYKIIEKKQPVAFWCNPISGHNTLYWYLQNLGQGPELLIRYENEEAVDDSQLPKDRFSAERLKGVDSTLKIQPAELGDSAVYLCASSPKGLASNEQFFGPGTRLTVL.

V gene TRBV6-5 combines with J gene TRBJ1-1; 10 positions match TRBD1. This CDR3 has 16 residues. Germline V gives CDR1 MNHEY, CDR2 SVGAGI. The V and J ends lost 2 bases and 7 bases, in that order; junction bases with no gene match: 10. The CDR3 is CASSYGRGTGENEAFF. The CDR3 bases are TGTGCCAGCAGTTACGGGCGGGGGACAGGGGAGAATGAAGCTTTCTTT.

This CDR3 reads CASSPGTYSNQPQHF. CDR3 sequence (DNA): TGTGCCAGCAGCCCCGGGACATATAGCAATCAGCCCCAGCATTTT. The chain joins TRBV27 to TRBJ1-5; weak D call: TRBD1 (6 bases). V was shortened by 6 bases and J by 0 bases, with 12 bases between the two germline ends. The CDR3 totals 15 residues. Germline CDR1 is MNHEY and CDR2 is SMNVEV (reference sequence).

Here the CDR3 DNA reads TGTGCCAGCAGGACTAGCGGGGGGGCCGTGGAGCAGTTCTTC. This translates into CASRTSGGAVEQFF. V is TRBV19 and J is TRBJ2-1; 15 bases agree with TRBD2. V gave up 9 bases and J gave up 10 bases; unmatched junction bases: 7. This CDR3 contains 14 residues. From germline, CDR1 is LNHDA and CDR2 SQIVND (reference sequence). Combining the CDR3 with reference TRBV19 and TRBJ2-1 gives the whole variable domain DGGITQSPKYLFRKEGQNVTLSCEQNLNHDAMYWYRQDPGQGLRLIYYSQIVNDFQKGDIAEGYSVSREKKESFPLTVTSAQKNPTAFYLCASRTSGGAVEQFFGPGTRLTVL.

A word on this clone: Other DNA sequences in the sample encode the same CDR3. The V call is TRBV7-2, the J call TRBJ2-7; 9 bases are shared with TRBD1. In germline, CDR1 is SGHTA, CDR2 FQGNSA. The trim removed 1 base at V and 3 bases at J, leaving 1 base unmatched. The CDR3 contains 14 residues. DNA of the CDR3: TGTGCCAGCAGCTTAGGGGGACAGGGCTACGAGCAGTACTTC. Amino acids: CASSLGGQGYEQYF.

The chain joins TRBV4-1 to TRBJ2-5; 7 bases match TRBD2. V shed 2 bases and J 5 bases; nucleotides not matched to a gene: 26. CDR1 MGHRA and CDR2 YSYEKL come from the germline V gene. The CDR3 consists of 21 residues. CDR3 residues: CASSQSVLAAGKGGSRETQYF. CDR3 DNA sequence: TGCGCCAGCAGCCAATCCGTTCTAGCGGCCGGAAAGGGCGGGAGCAGGGAGACCCAGTACTTC.

The DNA for the CDR3 is TGTGCCAGCAGCTTGGACAGCTCCTTTAGCTCCTATAATTCACCCCTCCACTTT. The encoded protein is CASSLDSSFSSYNSPLHF. The gene calls are TRBV5-4 and TRBJ1-6; unclear D gene. Germline V gives CDR1 SGHNT, CDR2 YYREEE (reference sequence). The CDR3 is made up of 18 amino acids. V was pared by 0 bases and J by 0 bases, with 13 bases between.

The CDR3 bases are TGCGCCAGCAGTGACAGGGGAATGAACACCGGGGAGCTGTTTTTT. Its translation: CASSDRGMNTGELFF. The genes are TRBV10-1 and TRBJ2-2; possible D gene TRBD1, 6 bases. The germline CDR1 and CDR2 sequences are WNHNN and SYGVQD (reference sequence). The CDR3 covers 15 residues. V lost 3 bases, J lost 1 base, and 9 bases lay in between.

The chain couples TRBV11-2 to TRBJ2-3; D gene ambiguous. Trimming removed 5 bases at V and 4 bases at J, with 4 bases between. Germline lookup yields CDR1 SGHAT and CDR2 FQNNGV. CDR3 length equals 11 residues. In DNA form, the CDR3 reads TGTGCCAGCAGCGACTCAGATACGCAGTATTTT. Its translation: CASSDSDTQYF.

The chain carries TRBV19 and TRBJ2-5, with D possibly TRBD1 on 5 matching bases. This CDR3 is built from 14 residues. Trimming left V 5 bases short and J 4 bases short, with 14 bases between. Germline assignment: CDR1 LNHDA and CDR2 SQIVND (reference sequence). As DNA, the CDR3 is TGTGCCAGTAGTTCACAGACAGTTGGAGAGACCCAGTACTTC. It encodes CASSSQTVGETQYF.

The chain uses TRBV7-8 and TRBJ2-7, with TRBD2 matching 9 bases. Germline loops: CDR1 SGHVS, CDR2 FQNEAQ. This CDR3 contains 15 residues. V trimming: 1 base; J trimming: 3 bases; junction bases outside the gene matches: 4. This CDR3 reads CASSLVAGGRYEQYF. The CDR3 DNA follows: TGTGCCAGCAGCTTAGTTGCGGGAGGGCGCTACGAGCAGTACTTC.

The CDR3 sequence is CASSPHQGQGIPGELFF. CDR3 nucleotides: TGTGCCAGCTCACCACACCAGGGACAGGGCATCCCCGGGGAGCTGTTTTTT. The J gene is TRBJ2-2, the V gene TRBV18; 9 positions agree with TRBD1. J gave up 6 bases and V 1 base, and 9 bases lay outside the gene matches. Germline values: CDR1 KGHSH, CDR2 LQKENI. CDR3 length: 17 amino acids.

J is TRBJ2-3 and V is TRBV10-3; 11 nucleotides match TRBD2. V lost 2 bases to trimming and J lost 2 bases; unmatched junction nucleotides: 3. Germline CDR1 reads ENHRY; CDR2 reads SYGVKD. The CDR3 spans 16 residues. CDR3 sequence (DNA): TGTGCCATCAGTGAGATAGCGGGGGGGCTCACAGATACGCAGTATTTT. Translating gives CAISEIAGGLTDTQYF.

CDR3 DNA: TGTGCCAGCAGCCCCTCCACAGGTCTGAACACTGAAGCTTTCTTT. Protein: CASSPSTGLNTEAFF. The chain links TRBV5-6 to TRBJ1-1; D is possibly TRBD1 (5 bases). V dropped 4 bases and J dropped 0 bases, with 13 bases sitting between them. CDR1 and CDR2 from the germline V gene are SGHDT and YYEEEE. This CDR3 contains 15 residues.

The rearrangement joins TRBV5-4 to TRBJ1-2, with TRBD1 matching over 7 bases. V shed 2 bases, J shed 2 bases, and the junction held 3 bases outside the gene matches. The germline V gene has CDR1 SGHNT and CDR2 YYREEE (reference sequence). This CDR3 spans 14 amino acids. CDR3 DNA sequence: TGTGCCAGCAGCTTCTCGGGACAGAACTATGGCTACACCTTC. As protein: CASSFSGQNYGYTF. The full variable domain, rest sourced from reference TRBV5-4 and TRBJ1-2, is ETGVTQSPTHLIKTRGQQVTLRCSSQSGHNTVSWYQQALGQGPQFIFQYYREEENGRGNFPPRFSGLQFPNYSSELNVNALELDDSALYLCASSFSGQNYGYTFGSGTRLTVV.

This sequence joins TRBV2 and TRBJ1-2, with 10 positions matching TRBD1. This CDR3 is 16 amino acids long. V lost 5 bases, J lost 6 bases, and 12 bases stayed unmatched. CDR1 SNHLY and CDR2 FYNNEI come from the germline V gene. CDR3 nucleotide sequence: TGTGCCAGCAGTCAAGGGAGACAGGGGGCGGCTCATGGCTACACCTTC. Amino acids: CASSQGRQGAAHGYTF.

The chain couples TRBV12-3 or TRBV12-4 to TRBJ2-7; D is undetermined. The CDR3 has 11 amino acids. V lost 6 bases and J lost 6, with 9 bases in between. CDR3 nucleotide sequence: TGTGCCAGCAGCCTAGGTAGCGAGCAGTACTTC. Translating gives CASSLGSEQYF.

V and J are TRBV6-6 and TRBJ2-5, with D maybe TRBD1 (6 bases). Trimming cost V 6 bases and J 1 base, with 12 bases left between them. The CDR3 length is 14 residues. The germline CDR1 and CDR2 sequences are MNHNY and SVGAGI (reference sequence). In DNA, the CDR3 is TGTGCCAGCAGGGGGGCGGGCGGCCAAGAGACCCAGTACTTC. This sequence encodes CASRGAGGQETQYF.

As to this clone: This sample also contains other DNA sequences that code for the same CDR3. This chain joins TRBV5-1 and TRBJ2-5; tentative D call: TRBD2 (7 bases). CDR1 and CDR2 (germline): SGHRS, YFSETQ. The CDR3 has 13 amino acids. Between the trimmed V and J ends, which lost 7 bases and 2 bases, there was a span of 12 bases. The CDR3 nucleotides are TGCGCCAGCGGAAGGGGGGGACAAGAGACCCAGTACTTC. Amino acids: CASGRGGQETQYF.

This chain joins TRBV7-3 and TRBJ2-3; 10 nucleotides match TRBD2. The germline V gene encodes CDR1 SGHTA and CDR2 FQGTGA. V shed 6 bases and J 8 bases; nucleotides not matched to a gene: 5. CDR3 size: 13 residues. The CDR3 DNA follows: TGTGCCAGCAGTACTAGCGGGACTTCTACGCAGTATTTT. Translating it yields CASSTSGTSTQYF.

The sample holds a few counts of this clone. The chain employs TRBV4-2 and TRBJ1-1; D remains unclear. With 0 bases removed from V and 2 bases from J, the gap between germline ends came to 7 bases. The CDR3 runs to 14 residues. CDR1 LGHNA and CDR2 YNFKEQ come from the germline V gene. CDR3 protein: CASSQEHLNTEAFF. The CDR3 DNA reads TGTGCCAGCAGCCAAGAACATTTAAACACTGAAGCTTTCTTT.

The CDR3 protein is CASSRQIGYEQYF. The CDR3 DNA reads TGTGCCAGCAGTCGACAAATCGGCTACGAGCAGTACTTC. V and J are TRBV7-9 and TRBJ2-7; D remains unclear. The CDR3 has 13 residues. Germline CDR1 reads SEHNR; CDR2 reads FQNEAQ (reference sequence). With 6 bases removed from V and 3 bases from J, the gap between germline ends came to 12 bases.

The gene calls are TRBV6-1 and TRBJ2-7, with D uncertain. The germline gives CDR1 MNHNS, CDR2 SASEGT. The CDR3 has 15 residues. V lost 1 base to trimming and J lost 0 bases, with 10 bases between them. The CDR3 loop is CASSEEVASSYEQYF. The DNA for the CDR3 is TGTGCCAGCAGTGAAGAGGTCGCTAGCTCCTACGAGCAGTACTTC.

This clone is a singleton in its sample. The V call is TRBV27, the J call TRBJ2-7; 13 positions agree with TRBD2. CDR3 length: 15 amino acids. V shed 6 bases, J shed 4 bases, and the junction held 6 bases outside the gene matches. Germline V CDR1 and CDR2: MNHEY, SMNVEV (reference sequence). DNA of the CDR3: TGTGCCAGCAGAGCAGGGACTAGCGGGACATACGAGCAGTACTTC. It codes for CASRAGTSGTYEQYF.

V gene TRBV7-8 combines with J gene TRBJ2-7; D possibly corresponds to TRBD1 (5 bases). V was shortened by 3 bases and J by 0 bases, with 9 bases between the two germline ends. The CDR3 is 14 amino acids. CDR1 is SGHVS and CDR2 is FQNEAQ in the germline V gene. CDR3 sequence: CASSFQGTSYEQYF. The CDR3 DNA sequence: TGTGCCAGCAGCTTCCAGGGTACCTCCTACGAGCAGTACTTC.

In nucleotides, the CDR3 is TGTGCCATCAGTACTAGCGGGGGATCCTACGAGCAGTACTTC. Its translation: CAISTSGGSYEQYF. This chain connects TRBV10-3 to TRBJ2-7, with 11 bases lining up with TRBD2. This CDR3 region has 14 residues. Germline CDR1 and CDR2: ENHRY and SYGVKD. After removal of 5 bases from V and 1 base from J, the junction contained 1 base not matched to a gene.

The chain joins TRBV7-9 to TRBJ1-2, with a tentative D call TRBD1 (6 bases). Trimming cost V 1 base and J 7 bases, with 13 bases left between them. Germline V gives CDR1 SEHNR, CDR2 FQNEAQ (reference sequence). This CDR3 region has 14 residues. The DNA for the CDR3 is TGTGCCAGCAGCTTAGGGAAAGGGGGAGCTGGCTACACCTTC. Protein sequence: CASSLGKGGAGYTF.